This TCR beta chain came from a study of T cells in Graves' hyperthyroidism and ophthalmopathy (dated by TCRdb to between 2019 and 2020). For the wider study: Peripheral blood was collected at initial diagnosis, before any treatment. After sampling, hyperthyroidism patients received methimazole starting at 30 mg daily, and ophthalmopathy patients received high-dose intravenous methylprednisolone. In more than 5 Graves' hyperthyroidism patients, the study also compared T-cell repertoires from thyroid tissue with T-cell repertoires from blood. Whether ophthalmopathy could be predicted prospectively was tested in an independent validation cohort made up of 18 to 20 hyperthyroidism patients plus 17 patients who later progressed to ophthalmopathy. For training and testing, the approximately 92 patients in the discovery cohort were randomly divided in a 7:3 ratio. The paper reports TCR Vbeta CDR3 sequencing of 140 or so peripheral blood samples: around 41 ophthalmopathy, 75 to 80 hyperthyroidism and around 17 progressor patients. A discovery cohort of approximately 100 patients, fewer than 50 with Graves' ophthalmopathy and under 60 with stable Graves' hyperthyroidism, was used to find distinguishing TCR V-J signatures.

The hyperthyroidism patients were between 18 and 65 years old and newly diagnosed, with a disease duration of less than 2 months. The study excluded patients with uncontrolled infections, other autoimmune diseases, pregnancy or lactation. Diagnoses were based on clinical symptoms, serum thyroxine and TRAb, thyroid ultrasound and orbital computed tomography. Blood from progressor patients was drawn when they were first diagnosed with hyperthyroidism, before any ophthalmopathy symptoms appeared. Ficoll-Paque density gradient centrifugation was used to isolate PBMCs from about 10 ml of fresh peripheral blood. Progressor patients were defined as those initially diagnosed with Graves' hyperthyroidism in whom ophthalmopathy developed during follow-up. Total RNA was extracted using Trizol reagent, and RNA quality was assessed on an Agilent 2100 Bioanalyzer. The TCR beta CDR3 regions were amplified from the RNA transcripts. The TCR CDR3 was subjected to a first round of RT-PCR using the HTBI primer set and the Qiagen OneStep RT-PCR kit. A second multiplex PCR round built the libraries, followed by size selection and purification. Libraries were sequenced paired-end with 100 bp reads on an Illumina HiSeq2000. On the authors' methods: Raw data were processed with SOAPnuke, discarding reads with adapters, uncalled bases, mean Phred below 15, or no exact constant-primer or identifier match. COPE v1.2.5 was used to merge high-quality paired reads, and clonotypes were defined as unique nucleotide sequences. MiTCR v1.1 was used to align the clonotypes against IMGT TRBV, TRBD and TRBJ reference segments. Analysis was restricted to V-J combinations with a frequency above 0.0001, which covered 99.2% of repertoires. A TCS score was defined as the ratio of F50 (clonal expansion) to E x V (chaos), with BLOSUM62-based TCRdist applied between CDR3 peptides within each V-J. Welch's t-statistics and random forest reduced around 550 V-J features to 10 to 15, which were used in a naive Bayes classifier (R e1071). TCRdb ran its own pipeline on the public reads, namely fastp trimming at Q25 and MiXCR clone calling, and kept in-frame beta chains. Rows with a matching CDR3 protein are joined into one entry that keeps the most common DNA and genes. What appears here as the V and J calls and clone size reflects TCRdb's work, not the paper's. The sample yields under 750,000 distinct CDR3 sequences; roughly 20% were counted once. The ten top clones hold over 15% of the sample.

Broader findings and caveats from the paper: Sample size was not statistically predetermined, and investigators were not blinded to group allocation. Most expanded thyroid clonotypes (frequency above 0.001) were also found in blood, which suggests that blood repertoires may mirror thyroid immune responses. In validation, progression to ophthalmopathy was predicted by the model with almost 71% sensitivity and around 76% specificity, a median of roughly 6.4 months before onset. In cross-validation, a model built on a 13 V-J signature told ophthalmopathy apart from stable hyperthyroidism with approximately 90% sensitivity and roughly 83% specificity, and in testing the same model reached 80%/75%.

CDR1 SGHTA and CDR2 FQGNSA were looked up in the germline V gene. Taken from cysteine to phenylalanine, the CDR3 has 14 residues. Just CDR3 DNA is preserved here, 42 bases in frame from base 1. Germline trimming: 9 bases from V, 5 bases from J; junction bases outside gene matches: 6. The sample holds a few counts of this clonotype. There is no known antigen for this receptor. Base qualities were left out, and no much larger clone turns up one base away. This receptor was obtained from a woman aged 45-65 years with Graves' hyperthyroidism that later progressed to Graves' ophthalmopathy. Source material: blood. Recombination joined TRBV7-2 with TRBJ2-1, with 11 bases in between that match TRBD2. In nucleotide form, the sequence is TGTGCCAGGGATAGCGGGGGGGTTGACAATGAGCAGTTCTTC. Protein translation: CARDSGGVDNEQFF.